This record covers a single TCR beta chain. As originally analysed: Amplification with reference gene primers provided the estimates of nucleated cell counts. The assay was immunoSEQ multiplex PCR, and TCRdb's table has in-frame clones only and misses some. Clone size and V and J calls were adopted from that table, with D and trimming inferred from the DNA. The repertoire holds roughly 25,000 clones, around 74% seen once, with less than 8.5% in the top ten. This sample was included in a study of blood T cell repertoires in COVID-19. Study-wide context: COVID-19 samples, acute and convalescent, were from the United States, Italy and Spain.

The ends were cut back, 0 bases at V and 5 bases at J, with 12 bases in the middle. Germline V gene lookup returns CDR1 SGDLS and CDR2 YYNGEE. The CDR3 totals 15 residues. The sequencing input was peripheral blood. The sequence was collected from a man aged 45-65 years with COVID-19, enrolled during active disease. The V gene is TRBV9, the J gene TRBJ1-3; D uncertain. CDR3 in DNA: TGTGCCAGCAGCGTAGCTACAGCGGGCAGAAACACCATATATTTT. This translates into CASSVATAGRNTIYF.